A selection of T cell receptor beta chains follows, all from one sample in a study of beta chain features in type 1 diabetes. Sequencing used immunoSEQ multiplex PCR; TCRdb keeps in-frame clones, though not all of them. The sample lists 430,000 or so clones, more than 9.5% occurring once. Input material: naive CD4+ T cells from blood. The receptors derive from a woman aged 18 to 35 in good health. The CDR3 runs from the conserved cysteine through the conserved F or W. D genes are given only for firm matches. Clone size is shown for a subset of rows, as once, few, many or a class of expanded clone.

V	J	D	size	DNA	CDR3
TRBV30	TRBJ2-7	TRBD1	.	TGTGCCTGGAGTGTAGGGACAGTACTCTCCTACGAGCAGTACTTC	CAWSVGTVLSYEQYF
TRBV9	TRBJ2-2	.	.	TGTGCCAGCAGCCCCCAGGGGTCGAACACCGGGGAGCTGTTTTTT	CASSPQGSNTGELFF
TRBV6-5	TRBJ1-3	.	.	TGTGCCAGCAGGGACGGAAACACCATATATTTT	CASRDGNTIYF
TRBV7-9	TRBJ2-1	.	.	TGTGCCAGCAGCTTATTAATCTGGGGTTCCGGCAATGAGCAGTTCTTC	CASSLLIWGSGNEQFF
TRBV2	TRBJ2-1	.	few	TGTGCCAGCAGTGTAAATGAGCAGTTCTTC	CASSVNEQFF
TRBV5-1	TRBJ2-4	.	.	TGCGCCAGCAGCTTGGGTGCAAACATTCAGTACTTC	CASSLGANIQYF
TRBV5-6	TRBJ2-1	.	.	TGTGCCAGCAGCGATACAGGGTATGGATACAATGAGCAGTTCTTC	CASSDTGYGYNEQFF
TRBV27	TRBJ2-3	.	.	TGTGCCAGCGCCCTAGGACTGGGGGCAGATACGCAGTATTTT	CASALGLGADTQYF
TRBV9	TRBJ2-5	.	few	TGTGCCAGCAGCTCCCGACAGCCACAAGAGACCCAGTACTTC	CASSSRQPQETQYF
TRBV7-8	TRBJ2-1	.	.	TGTGCCAGCAGCTTCGGTCTTCTGAACGGGCCCTACAATGAGCAGTTCTTC	CASSFGLLNGPYNEQFF
TRBV7-9	TRBJ1-1	.	.	TGTGCCAGCAGCTGGCGCAAGAACACTGAAGCTTTCTTT	CASSWRKNTEAFF
TRBV6-5	TRBJ1-5	.	few	TGTGCCAGCAGATCAGGGTACGGCAATCAGCCCCAGCATTTT	CASRSGYGNQPQHF
TRBV7-6	TRBJ2-6	.	.	TGTGCCAGCAGCTTATCAGTGGGGGATGGGGCCAACGTCCTGACTTTC	CASSLSVGDGANVLTF
TRBV7-2	TRBJ2-3	.	.	TGTGCCAGCAGCTTTAGGATGACAGCAGATACGCAGTATTTT	CASSFRMTADTQYF
TRBV18	TRBJ2-1	.	few	TGTGCCAGCTCACCGGACCTACTCATCTACAATGAGCAGTTCTTC	CASSPDLLIYNEQFF
TRBV9	TRBJ2-1	TRBD2	.	TGTGCCAGCAGCCAAACCCTAGCGGGAGGGCCAAATGAGCAGTTCTTC	CASSQTLAGGPNEQFF
TRBV29-1	TRBJ2-3	.	.	TGCAGCGTAGTTATGGGACCGGCAGATACGCAGTATTTT	CSVVMGPADTQYF
TRBV7-2	TRBJ1-6	.	few	TGTGCCAGCAGCTTAGACAGGCTCCATAATTCACCCCTCCACTTT	CASSLDRLHNSPLHF
TRBV5-4	TRBJ2-3	.	.	TGTGCCAGCAGTTCTCGGGGGAGCACAGATACGCAGTATTTT	CASSSRGSTDTQYF
TRBV7-2	TRBJ2-1	.	few	TGTGCCAGCAGCTTTAGCGCATACTCCTACAATGAGCAGTTCTTC	CASSFSAYSYNEQFF
TRBV29-1	TRBJ1-1	.	.	TGCAGCGGCGGAACCCGGACAAACACTGAAGCTTTCTTT	CSGGTRTNTEAFF
TRBV7-2	TRBJ2-3	.	few	TGTGCCAGCAGACAACTAGGGACAGATACGCAGTATTTT	CASRQLGTDTQYF
TRBV29-1	TRBJ2-3	.	.	TGCAGCGTTGTTGTTCGTGGGACCACAGATACGCAGTATTTT	CSVVVRGTTDTQYF
TRBV7-8	TRBJ1-1	.	.	TGTGCCAGCAGCTTAGCTAGGAACCGACAGTTCACTGAAGCTTTCTTT	CASSLARNRQFTEAFF
TRBV2	TRBJ2-5	TRBD1	few	TGTGCCAGCAGTGGACAGGGGACCGAGACCCAGTACTTC	CASSGQGTETQYF
TRBV27	TRBJ2-5	.	.	TGTGCCAGCAGTCCTTATAACCAAGAGACCCAGTACTTC	CASSPYNQETQYF
TRBV7-8	TRBJ1-1	.	few	TGTGCCAGCAGCTTGTCACGGGGGGCTGGCACTGAAGCTTTCTTT	CASSLSRGAGTEAFF
TRBV28	TRBJ2-7	TRBD2	.	TGTGCCAGCAGTACTATACCCCTAGCGGGAGGAGGCTACGAGCAGTACTTC	CASSTIPLAGGGYEQYF
TRBV9	TRBJ2-5	.	few	TGTGCCAGCAGCGTAGGGAGCCTAAGGGAGACCCAGTACTTC	CASSVGSLRETQYF
TRBV7-9	TRBJ1-1	.	few	TGTGCCAGCAGCTTATCTCTCCTGAACACTGAAGCTTTCTTT	CASSLSLLNTEAFF
TRBV7-2	TRBJ2-7	TRBD1	few	TGTGCCAGCAGCGCCAGGACAGGGGGTTTCTACGAGCAGTACTTC	CASSARTGGFYEQYF
TRBV18	TRBJ2-7	TRBD1	few	TGTGCCAGCTCACCCCGGACAGGCGCCTACGAGCAGTACTTC	CASSPRTGAYEQYF
TRBV30	TRBJ1-4	TRBD1	.	TGTGCCTGGAGTGGGACAGGGACTAATGAAAAACTGTTTTTT	CAWSGTGTNEKLFF
TRBV7-9	TRBJ2-7	.	many	TGTGCCAGCAGCTTTGCGGGAAGTTACGAGCAGTACTTC	CASSFAGSYEQYF
TRBV30	TRBJ2-2	.	few	TGTGCCTGGAGTGGGGGTAGCCACACCGGGGAGCTGTTTTTT	CAWSGGSHTGELFF
TRBV29-1	TRBJ2-1	TRBD2	few	TGCAGCGTTGACGGGGACGAGCGGGAGGGCCTGGATGAGCAGTTCTTC	CSVDGDEREGLDEQFF
TRBV30	TRBJ1-2	.	.	TGTGCAACGTTAGGGTCTTCTGGGGGCTATGGCTACACCTTC	CATLGSSGGYGYTF
TRBV7-2	TRBJ2-5	.	few	TGTGCCAGCAGCTTAGCGCACGGGAGAGGCGAGACCCAGTACTTC	CASSLAHGRGETQYF
TRBV12-5	TRBJ2-2	TRBD2	.	TGTGCTAGTGGGCCAGCGGGACTAGCGCTAGCGAACACCGGGGAGCTGTTTTTT	CASGPAGLALANTGELFF
TRBV7-9	TRBJ1-4	.	.	TGTGCCAGCAGCCTCGACACGGACCGGTTTTTT	CASSLDTDRFF
TRBV4-1	TRBJ2-5	.	.	TGCGCCAGCAGCTTAATTAGTGGGGAGACCCAGTACTTC	CASSLISGETQYF
TRBV30	TRBJ2-1	TRBD2	.	TGTGCCTGGAATAGCGGGAGCTCCTACAATGAGCAGTTCTTC	CAWNSGSSYNEQFF
TRBV27	TRBJ1-4	.	few	TGTGCCAGCAGTCCCAAGACAGGAAGGAATGAAAAACTGTTTTTT	CASSPKTGRNEKLFF
TRBV5-4	TRBJ2-1	.	few	TGTGCCAGCAGCTCTCACAACAGAAATGAGCAGTTCTTC	CASSSHNRNEQFF
TRBV5-4	TRBJ2-1	TRBD2	few	TGTGCCAGCAGCCCCCTAACGACTAGCGGGAGAAATGAGCAGTTCTTC	CASSPLTTSGRNEQFF
TRBV7-9	TRBJ2-6	.	.	TGTGCCAGCAGCTTAAGTAGAGCTGGGGCCAACGTCCTGACTTTC	CASSLSRAGANVLTF
TRBV20-1	TRBJ1-1	.	.	TGCAGTGCTAGAGATCAGGGTTGG	CSARDQGW
TRBV5-6	TRBJ1-6	.	.	TGTGCCAGCAGCTTGGGGCGTGGTAATTCACCCCTCCACTTT	CASSLGRGNSPLHF
TRBV6-5	TRBJ2-5	.	.	TGTGCCAGCAGTTACCCGGGGGAGACCCAGTACTTC	CASSYPGETQYF
TRBV5-6	TRBJ2-7	.	.	TGTGCCAGCAGCACCTTTACATACGAGCAGTACTTC	CASSTFTYEQYF
TRBV7-9	TRBJ2-7	.	.	TGTGCCAGCAGCTTAGTGGGGCAGGGACCCTACGAGCAGTACTTC	CASSLVGQGPYEQYF